This T cell receptor beta chain comes out of a study of blood T cell repertoires in COVID-19. About the research overall: Both acute and convalescent COVID-19 samples were obtained from the United States, Italy and Spain. In each case, the material was cDNA or gDNA derived from T cells, B-cell-depleted T cells, or PBMCs.

This CDR3 is 15 amino acids long. Germline V gene sequence: CDR1 SEHNR, CDR2 FQNEAQ (reference sequence). V lost 5 bases and J lost 0; bases outside the gene matches: 6. In the original processing: Estimated nucleated cell counts came from reference gene primer amplification. Data came from immunoSEQ multiplex PCR; TCRdb stores just in-frame clones and leaves some out. The V and J calls and clone size come from that table; D and trimming were worked out from the DNA. The sample comprises some 59,000 clones, 90% to 95% of which are singletons, and 3% to 5% rests with the top ten. Sequenced input: peripheral blood. This receptor was identified in a man aged 50-60 years with acute or convalescent COVID-19. The chain is built from TRBV7-9 and TRBJ1-1; 7 bases are a match to TRBD1. The CDR3 reads CASSDRVRVNTEAFF. In nucleotides, the CDR3 is TGTGCCAGCAGCGACAGGGTAAGGGTGAACACTGAAGCTTTCTTT.